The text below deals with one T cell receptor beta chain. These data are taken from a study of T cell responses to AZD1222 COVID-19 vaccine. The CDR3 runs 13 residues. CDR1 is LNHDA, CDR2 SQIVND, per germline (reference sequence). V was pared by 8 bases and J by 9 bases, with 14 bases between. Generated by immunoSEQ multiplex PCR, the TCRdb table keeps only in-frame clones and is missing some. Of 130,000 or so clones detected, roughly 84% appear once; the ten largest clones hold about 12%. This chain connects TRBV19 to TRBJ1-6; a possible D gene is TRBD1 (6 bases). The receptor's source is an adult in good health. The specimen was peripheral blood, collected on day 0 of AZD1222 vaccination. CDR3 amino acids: CASRDNSFSPLHF. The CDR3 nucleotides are TGTGCCAGTCGGGACAACAGTTTTTCACCCCTCCACTTT.